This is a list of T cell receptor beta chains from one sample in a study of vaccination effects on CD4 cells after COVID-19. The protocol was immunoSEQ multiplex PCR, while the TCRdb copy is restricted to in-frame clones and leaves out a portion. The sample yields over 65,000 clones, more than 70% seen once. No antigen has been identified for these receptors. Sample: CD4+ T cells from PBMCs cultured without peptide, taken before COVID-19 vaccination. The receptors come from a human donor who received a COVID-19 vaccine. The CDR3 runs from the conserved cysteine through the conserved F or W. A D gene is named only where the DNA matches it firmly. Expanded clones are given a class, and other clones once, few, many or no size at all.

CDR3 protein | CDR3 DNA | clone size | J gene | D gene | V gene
CASSQDRRTSGGTKGHIQYF | TGCGCCAGCAGCCAAGATCGTAGGACTAGCGGGGGGACCAAAGGGCACATTCAGTACTTC | . | TRBJ2-4 | TRBD2 | TRBV4-1
CASSLSGTGLGGYTF | TGTGCCAGCAGCTTATCCGGGACAGGCCTGGGAGGCTACACCTTC | . | TRBJ1-2 | TRBD1 | TRBV7-2
CASSGTGEGTDTQYF | TGTGCCAGCAGCGGGACAGGGGAGGGCACAGATACGCAGTATTTT | . | TRBJ2-3 | TRBD1 | TRBV7-3
CASSYGPPRMGGELFF | TGTGCCAGCAGTTACGGCCCCCCTAGAATGGGCGGGGAGCTGTTTTTT | . | TRBJ2-2 | . | TRBV6-5
CASSFTGGDGYTF | TGTGCCAGCAGCTTCACAGGGGGCGATGGCTACACCTTC | . | TRBJ1-2 | TRBD1 | TRBV6-6
CASSQDKGSSNEKLFF | TGCGCCAGCAGCCAAGATAAGGGCTCCTCAAATGAAAAACTGTTTTTT | . | TRBJ1-4 | . | TRBV4-1
CASRTGGVNTGELFF | TGTGCCAGCAGGACAGGGGGCGTCAACACCGGGGAGCTGTTTTTT | . | TRBJ2-2 | TRBD1 | TRBV6-5
CASSVAGGPADTQYF | TGTGCCAGCAGCGTAGCGGGGGGGCCTGCAGATACGCAGTATTTT | . | TRBJ2-3 | TRBD2 | TRBV3-1/TRBV3-2
CASSLGGNSGNTIYF | TGTGCCAGCAGCTTAGGGGGCAACTCTGGAAACACCATATATTTT | . | TRBJ1-3 | . | TRBV7-9
CASSLTDAHNQPQHF | TGCGCCAGCAGCTTGACTGACGCTCACAATCAGCCCCAGCATTTT | . | TRBJ1-5 | . | TRBV5-1
CASSPQVQETQYF | TGTGCCAGCTCACCACAAGTCCAAGAGACCCAGTACTTC | . | TRBJ2-5 | . | TRBV18
CASSLENQVGYGYTF | TGCGCCAGCAGCTTAGAAAACCAGGTCGGCTATGGCTACACCTTC | . | TRBJ1-2 | . | TRBV5-1
CASSQAGTSNQPQHF | TGCGCCAGCAGCCAAGCAGGGACGAGCAATCAGCCCCAGCATTTT | . | TRBJ1-5 | . | TRBV4-1
CASSQILAGGLKDTQYF | TGTGCCAGCTCTCAAATCCTAGCGGGGGGGCTGAAAGATACGCAGTATTTT | . | TRBJ2-3 | TRBD2 | TRBV18
CASSLAMGALNSPLHF | TGCGCCAGCAGCCTTGCTATGGGGGCTCTAAATTCACCCCTCCACTTT | few | TRBJ1-6 | . | TRBV4-1
CASSMGHGTDTQYF | TGTGCCAGCAGTATGGGACACGGCACAGATACGCAGTATTTT | once | TRBJ2-3 | . | TRBV2
CSVVRDRGTGELFF | TGCAGCGTTGTACGGGACAGAGGCACCGGGGAGCTGTTTTTT | . | TRBJ2-2 | TRBD1 | TRBV29-1
CASTTLGTSYNEQFF | TGTGCCAGCACGACGTTAGGCACCTCTTACAATGAGCAGTTCTTC | . | TRBJ2-1 | . | TRBV9
CASSVVQGPGNIQYF | TGTGCCAGTAGTGTCGTACAGGGGCCGGGAAACATTCAGTACTTC | . | TRBJ2-4 | TRBD1 | TRBV19
CASIQSGTDTQYF | TGTGCCAGCATACAGTCGGGGACAGATACGCAGTATTTT | few | TRBJ2-3 | . | TRBV7-9
CATRAASSTDTQYF | TGTGCCACCAGGGCGGCCTCTAGCACAGATACGCAGTATTTT | once | TRBJ2-3 | . | TRBV24-1
CASSLLSYGYTF | TGTGCCAGCAGCTTACTGTCCTATGGCTACACCTTC | . | TRBJ1-2 | . | TRBV7-2
CASSPGQGGSYTF | TGTGCCAGCAGTCCGGGACAGGGTGGTAGCTACACCTTC | many | TRBJ1-2 | TRBD1 | TRBV27
CASSRSGIQNEKLFF | TGTGCCAGCAGCAGATCCGGGATACAGAATGAAAAACTGTTTTTT | . | TRBJ1-4 | . | TRBV11-2
CASSVDGGRDQPQHF | TGTGCCAGCAGCGTAGATGGCGGGCGAGATCAGCCCCAGCATTTT | . | TRBJ1-5 | . | TRBV9
CASSEQEYGYTF | TGTGCCAGCAGTGAACAGGAGTATGGCTACACCTTC | . | TRBJ1-2 | . | TRBV2
CASSLTGGSSNYGYTF | TGCGCCAGCAGCCTGACAGGGGGTTCTTCTAACTATGGCTACACCTTC | . | TRBJ1-2 | TRBD1 | TRBV5-1
CASIPSGREGTGELFF | TGTGCCAGCATCCCCTCCGGCAGGGAGGGCACCGGGGAGCTGTTTTTT | . | TRBJ2-2 | TRBD2 | TRBV6-2/TRBV6-3
CASSYKTGTGVEKLFF | TGTGCCAGCAGCTATAAGACCGGGACAGGGGTGGAAAAACTGTTTTTT | few | TRBJ1-4 | TRBD1 | TRBV7-2
CASRMGASAYSNQPQHF | TGTGCCAGCAGGATGGGGGCTTCTGCATATAGCAATCAGCCCCAGCATTTT | few | TRBJ1-5 | . | TRBV27
CASSLGDSYNEQFF | TGCGCCAGCAGCTTGGGGGACAGTTACAATGAGCAGTTCTTC | . | TRBJ2-1 | TRBD1 | TRBV5-1
CASAPAARGNEQFF | TGTGCCAGCGCCCCTGCGGCGAGGGGCAATGAGCAGTTCTTC | . | TRBJ2-1 | . | TRBV9
CSSKDRGRQETQYF | TGCAGCTCCAAGGACAGGGGTCGGCAAGAGACCCAGTACTTC | . | TRBJ2-5 | TRBD1 | TRBV29-1
CSASTPNQPQHF | TGCAGTGCTAGTACCCCGAATCAGCCCCAGCATTTT | few | TRBJ1-5 | . | TRBV20-1
CASSPSWVVAHNEQFF | TGTGCCAGCAGTCCCTCGTGGGTAGTCGCCCACAATGAGCAGTTCTTC | . | TRBJ2-1 | . | TRBV27
CASSRRTPNNEQFF | TGTGCCAGTAGCCGGCGGACACCCAACAATGAGCAGTTCTTC | . | TRBJ2-1 | . | TRBV19
CASSPSGGTEAFF | TGTGCCAGCTCACCCTCCGGGGGCACTGAAGCTTTCTTT | . | TRBJ1-1 | . | TRBV18
CASSPGTGTNYGYTF | TGTGCCAGCTCACCAGGGACAGGGACTAACTATGGCTACACCTTC | . | TRBJ1-2 | TRBD1 | TRBV18
CASGTGGKLDTQYF | TGTGCCAGCGGGACAGGGGGCAAGTTAGATACGCAGTATTTT | once | TRBJ2-3 | TRBD1 | TRBV19
CASSYAGTDTQYF | TGTGCCAGCAGTTATGCGGGCACAGATACGCAGTATTTT | few | TRBJ2-3 | . | TRBV6-1
CASSPSGRGAYNSPLHF | TGCGCCAGCAGCCCTTCGGGTCGGGGCGCTTATAATTCACCCCTCCACTTT | . | TRBJ1-6 | . | TRBV4-1